This T cell receptor beta chain was documented in a study of CD8+CD57+ T cells in acquired aplastic anemia. For the study at large: Each DNA sample taken from sorted CD4+ and CD8+ cells came to 3 to 3.5 ug on average.

This CDR3 has 17 amino acids. In germline, CDR1 is WNHNN, CDR2 SYGVQD (reference sequence). V lost 2 bases and J lost 3, with 17 bases in between. Patients sequenced had flow cytometry evidence of CD8+CD57+ cell expansion. Genomic DNA, the template, was used for profiling of the TCR beta VDJ and CDR3. TCRdb recomputed calls from the reads with MiXCR, one row per CDR3 protein. The sample yields 120,000 or so distinct CDR3 sequences, about 40% seen once. This clonotype was seen at least ten times. The TCR comes from a human donor with aplastic anemia. The chain recombines TRBV10-1 with TRBJ1-3; TRBD1 might be the D (5 bases). Sequenced sample: sorted CD4+, CD8+, or CD8+CD57+ T cells (not recorded which) from PBMCs. The CDR3: CASSEGQGQHHGNTIYF. Written as DNA, the CDR3 is TGCGCCAGCAGTGAGGGGCAGGGCCAACACCATGGAAACACCATATATTTT.